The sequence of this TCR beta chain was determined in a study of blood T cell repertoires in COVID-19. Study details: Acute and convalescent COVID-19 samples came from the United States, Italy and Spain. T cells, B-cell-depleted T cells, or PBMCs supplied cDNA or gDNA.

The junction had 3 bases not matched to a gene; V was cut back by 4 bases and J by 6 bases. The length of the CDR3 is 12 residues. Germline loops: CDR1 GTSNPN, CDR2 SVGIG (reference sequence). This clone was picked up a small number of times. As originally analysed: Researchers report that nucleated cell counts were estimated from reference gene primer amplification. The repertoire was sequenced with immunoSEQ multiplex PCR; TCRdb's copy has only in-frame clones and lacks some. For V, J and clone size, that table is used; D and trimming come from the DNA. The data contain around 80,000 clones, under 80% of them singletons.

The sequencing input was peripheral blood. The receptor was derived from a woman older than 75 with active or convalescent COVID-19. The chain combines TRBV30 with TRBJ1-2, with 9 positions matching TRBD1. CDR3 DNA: TGTGCCTGGATGGACAGGGGTCATGGCTACACCTTC. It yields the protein CAWMDRGHGYTF.